The clone carrying this T cell receptor (beta chain) turned up a few times. Its antigen remains unidentified. Using its own MiXCR run on the 5' RACE reads, TCRdb lists one record per CDR3 protein. The sample lists around 370,000 distinct CDR3 sequences; roughly 20% were seen once. The sample is drawn from a study of T-cell memory formation after mild COVID-19. The wider study: The two donors had largely donor-specific TCR clusters.

Between the trimmed V and J ends, which lost 2 bases and 6 bases, there was a span of 11 bases. There are 12 residues in the CDR3. Germline V gene data show CDR1 as DFQATT and CDR2 as SNEGSKA (reference sequence). Study observations and caveats: Pre-infection memory showed some responding clones, and this suggested that cross-reactive memory joined. The authors left the SARS-CoV-2 specificity of second-wave clones peaking on day 37 unconfirmed.

Sequenced material: PBMCs or a T cell subset sorted from them (not recorded which). The chain is built from TRBV20-1 and TRBJ2-7; no firm D call. The sequence was obtained from an adult woman who had mild COVID-19 (a few samples of this study predate the infection). Cell type and time point are not known. The CDR3 region has the DNA TGCAGTGCTAGATATGGATCGGGCGAGCAGTACTTC. It specifies CSARYGSGEQYF.